These 18 T cell receptor beta chains were all obtained from the same sample, sequenced in a study of immune evolution from preneoplasia to lung adenocarcinoma. The method was immunoSEQ multiplex PCR; TCRdb's version includes in-frame clones alone and lacks a portion of them. The profile shows more than 3,500 clones, roughly 80% of them singletons. The sample consisted of FFPE minimally invasive lung adenocarcinoma tissue. Source of these receptors: a person aged 70 to 85 with lung adenocarcinoma.

The chain combines TRBV28 with TRBJ1-1, with 7 bases fitting TRBD1. V dropped 6 bases and J dropped 6; count of bases not matched to a gene: 10. The CDR3 runs 14 residues. Per the germline V gene, CDR1 is MDHEN and CDR2 is SYDVKM. The chain's CDR3 is CASRPTGTVAEAFF. CDR3 nucleotides: TGTGCCAGCAGGCCCACCGGGACAGTCGCTGAAGCTTTCTTT.

This rearrangement joins TRBV6-1 to TRBJ1-1; D ambiguous. From germline, CDR1 is MNHNS and CDR2 SASEGT. The CDR3 contains 14 residues. V lost 4 bases to trimming and J lost 1 base, with 10 bases between them. The CDR3 nucleotides read TGTGCCAGCAGTGCCACGACAAAGAACACTGAAGCTTTCTTT. This encodes CASSATTKNTEAFF.

The gene calls are TRBV6-6 and TRBJ2-5; possible D gene TRBD2, 6 bases. V lost 5 bases to trimming and J lost 4 bases, with 11 bases between them. The germline gives CDR1 MNHNY, CDR2 SVGAGI (reference sequence). This CDR3 is 13 amino acids long. The CDR3: CASSPGLRETQYF. The CDR3 nucleotides are TGTGCCAGCAGTCCGGGACTGAGAGAGACCCAGTACTTC.

For the CDR3, the DNA is TGTGCCAGCTCTCAACAGGAATCTTCACCCCTCCACTTT. Its protein product is CASSQQESSPLHF. The chain couples TRBV18 to TRBJ1-6, with D possibly being TRBD1 (5 bases). Germline CDR1 and CDR2: KGHSH and LQKENI. With 6 bases removed from V and 9 bases from J, the gap between germline ends came to 12 bases. The CDR3 sequence is 13 residues long.

As DNA, the CDR3 is TGTGCCAGCAGAGAGGACGATAACACTGAAGCTTTCTTT. The encoded protein is CASREDDNTEAFF. The V gene is TRBV6-5, the J gene TRBJ1-1; D call uncertain. Trimming left V 6 bases short and J 2 bases short, with 10 bases between. Germline V gene lookup returns CDR1 MNHEY and CDR2 SVGAGI. This CDR3 is built from 13 residues.

The V gene is TRBV19, the J gene TRBJ2-1; 10 bases are a match to TRBD2. Germline V gene data show CDR1 as LNHDA and CDR2 as SQIVND (reference sequence). The length of the CDR3 is 16 residues. V gave up 1 base and J gave up 9 bases; unmatched junction bases: 9. Written as DNA, the CDR3 is TGTGCCAGTAGTATAGGTTCTAGCGGGAGAACGACTGAGCAGTTCTTC. It yields the protein CASSIGSSGRTTEQFF.

The chain carries TRBV5-1 and TRBJ1-2, with 8 bases lining up with TRBD1. CDR1 is SGHRS and CDR2 is YFSETQ in the germline V gene. The ends lost 4 bases at V and 4 bases at J; junction bases unmatched: 3. The CDR3 has 13 residues. The CDR3 coding sequence is TGCGCCAGCAGCCCGACAGGGGCCTATGGCTACACCTTC. Its translation is CASSPTGAYGYTF.

This chain joins TRBV6-5 and TRBJ2-7, with 7 bases identical to TRBD1. The CDR3 consists of 15 residues. The germline V gene encodes CDR1 MNHEY and CDR2 SVGAGI. J lost 2 bases, V lost 4 bases, and 8 bases had no gene match. The CDR3, as DNA: TGTGCCAGCAGTTCCCGGGACAGCGGCACCTACGAGCAGTACTTC. Translating gives CASSSRDSGTYEQYF.

This chain joins TRBV5-1 and TRBJ1-1; weak D call: TRBD1 (6 bases). Trimming left V 2 bases short and J 1 base short, with 12 bases between. The CDR3 extends over 15 amino acids. CDR1 and CDR2 from the germline V gene are SGHRS and YFSETQ. CDR3 DNA: TGCGCCAGCAGCTTACGTGGACAGACGAACACTGAAGCTTTCTTT. Protein: CASSLRGQTNTEAFF.

V and J are TRBV7-9 and TRBJ2-7, with D perhaps assigned TRBD1 or TRBD2 (5 bases each). Germline V gene sequence: CDR1 SEHNR, CDR2 FQNEAQ (reference sequence). This CDR3 comprises 15 residues. V gave up 3 bases and J gave up 0 bases, with 12 bases separating them. This CDR3 is CASSFTGQLSYEQYF. The CDR3 coding sequence is TGTGCCAGCAGCTTCACGGGGCAGCTCTCCTACGAGCAGTACTTC.

This rearrangement joins TRBV6-1 to TRBJ2-1; D call uncertain. Trimming took 9 bases from V and 2 from J, leaving 11 bases between them. CDR1 MNHNS and CDR2 SASEGT come from the germline V gene. This CDR3 spans 13 amino acids. The CDR3 sequence is CASKPGPYNEQFF. As DNA, the CDR3 is TGTGCCAGTAAGCCGGGCCCCTACAATGAGCAGTTCTTC.

J is TRBJ2-7 and V is TRBV7-6, with 10 positions matching TRBD2. The length of the CDR3 is 15 residues. With 1 base clipped from V and 7 bases from J, the junction kept 7 bases outside the gene matches. Germline CDR1 reads SGHVS; CDR2 reads FNYEAQ. The CDR3 DNA reads as TGTGCCAGCAGCTTAGAGAGCGGGAGGGCCAGGGAGCAGTACTTC. This gives the protein CASSLESGRAREQYF. The full variable domain, its missing parts supplied by reference TRBV7-6 and TRBJ2-7, is GAGVSQSPRYKVTKRGQDVALRCDPISGHVSLYWYRQALGQGPEFLTYFNYEAQQDKSGLPNDRFSAERPEGSISTLTIQRTEQRDSAMYRCASSLESGRAREQYFGPGTRLTVT.

Points on this clone: At one end, the junction sequence differs from germline, possibly due to a read error. The same CDR3 arises from other DNA sequences in this sample as well. The rearrangement links TRBV28 to TRBJ1-2; 7 bases are a match to TRBD1. The CDR3 is 15 amino acids. Looked up from germline, CDR1 is MDHEN and CDR2 is SYDVKM. The CDR3 is CASSHDRDLNYGYTF. DNA for the CDR3: TGTGCCAGCAGCCACGACAGGGACCTTAACTATGGTTACACCTTC.

The V and J genes are TRBV27 and TRBJ2-1; D gene unclear. Per the germline V gene, CDR1 is MNHEY and CDR2 is SMNVEV (reference sequence). V shed 6 bases and J shed 1 base, with 10 bases lying between them. The CDR3 length is 14 residues. The CDR3 sequence: CASRSHGSYNEQFF. CDR3 DNA: TGTGCCAGCAGGTCTCACGGGTCCTACAATGAGCAGTTCTTC.

The genes are TRBV6-6 and TRBJ2-2; D remains ambiguous. V lost 7 bases and J 6 bases, leaving 12 bases between the germline ends. Germline CDR1 reads MNHNY; CDR2 reads SVGAGI (reference sequence). The CDR3 sequence is 13 residues long. CDR3 amino acids: CASTPIRAGELFF. In nucleotides, the CDR3 is TGTGCCAGCACTCCTATCCGAGCCGGGGAGCTGTTTTTT.

V and J are TRBV2 and TRBJ1-2; 9 nucleotides agree with TRBD1. V was clipped by 8 bases and J by 6 bases; unmatched bases: 7. CDR1 and CDR2 from the germline V gene are SNHLY and FYNNEI. This CDR3 spans 13 amino acids. CDR3 DNA sequence: TGTGCCAGCCGGGACAGGGACGAAAATGGCTACACCTTC. It is translated as CASRDRDENGYTF.

The rearrangement uses TRBV28 and TRBJ1-1, with 9 positions matching TRBD1. Looked up from germline, CDR1 is MDHEN and CDR2 is SYDVKM. Trimming cost V 6 bases and J 6 bases; bases outside gene matches: 8. The CDR3 sequence is 14 residues long. CDR3 region: CASSQPTGGSEAFF. DNA for the CDR3: TGTGCCAGCAGCCAACCCACAGGGGGCTCTGAAGCTTTCTTT.

The chain combines TRBV28 with TRBJ1-1; TRBD1 might be the D (5 bases). Germline values: CDR1 MDHEN, CDR2 SYDVKM. The CDR3 runs 17 residues. Trimming took 6 bases from V and 5 from J, leaving 25 bases between them. CDR3 coding DNA: TGTGCCAGCAGAGACCGGGCCCCCCCGCCTGAGGGGACTGAAGCTTTCTTT. Translation: CASRDRAPPPEGTEAFF.